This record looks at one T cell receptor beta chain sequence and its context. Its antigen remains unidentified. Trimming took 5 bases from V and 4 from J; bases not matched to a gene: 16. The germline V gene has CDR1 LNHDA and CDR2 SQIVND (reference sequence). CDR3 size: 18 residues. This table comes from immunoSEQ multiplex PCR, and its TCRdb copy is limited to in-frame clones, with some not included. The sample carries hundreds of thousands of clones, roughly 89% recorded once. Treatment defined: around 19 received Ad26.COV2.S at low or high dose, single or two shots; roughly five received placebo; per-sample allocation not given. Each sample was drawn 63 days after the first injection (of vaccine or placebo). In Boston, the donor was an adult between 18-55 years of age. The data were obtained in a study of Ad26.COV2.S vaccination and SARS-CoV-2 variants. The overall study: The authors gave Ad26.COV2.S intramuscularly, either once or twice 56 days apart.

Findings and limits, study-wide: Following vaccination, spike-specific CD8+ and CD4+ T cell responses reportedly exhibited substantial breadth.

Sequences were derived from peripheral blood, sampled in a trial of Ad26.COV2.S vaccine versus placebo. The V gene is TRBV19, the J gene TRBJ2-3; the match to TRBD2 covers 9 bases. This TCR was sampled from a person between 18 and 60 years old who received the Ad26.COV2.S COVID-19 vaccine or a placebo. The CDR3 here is CASSSSTGTSRFSDTQYF. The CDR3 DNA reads TGTGCCAGTAGTTCCTCAACCGGGACTAGCCGCTTCTCAGATACGCAGTATTTT.